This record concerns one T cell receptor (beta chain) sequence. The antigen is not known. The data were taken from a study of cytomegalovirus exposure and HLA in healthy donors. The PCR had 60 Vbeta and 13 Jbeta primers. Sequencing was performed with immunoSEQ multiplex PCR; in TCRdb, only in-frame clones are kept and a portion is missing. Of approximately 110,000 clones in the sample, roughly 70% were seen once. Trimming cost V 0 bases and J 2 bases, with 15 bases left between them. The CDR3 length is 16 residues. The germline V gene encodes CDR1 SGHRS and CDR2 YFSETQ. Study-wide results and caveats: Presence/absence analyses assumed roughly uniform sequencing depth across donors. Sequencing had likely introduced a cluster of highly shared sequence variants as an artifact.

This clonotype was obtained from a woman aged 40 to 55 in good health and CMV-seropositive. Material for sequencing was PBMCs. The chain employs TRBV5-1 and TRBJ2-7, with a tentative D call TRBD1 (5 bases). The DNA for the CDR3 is TGCGCCAGCAGCTTGGGGGGCCCACCGAATCCCTACGAGCAGTACTTC. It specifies CASSLGGPPNPYEQYF.